A single sample gave rise to the 10 T cell receptor beta chains below, sequenced in a study of T-cell memory formation after mild COVID-19. TCRdb re-derived calls from the 5' RACE reads in MiXCR, one entry per CDR3 protein. The sample shows 450,000 to 650,000 distinct CDR3 sequences, 15% to 20% of them seen only once. Sequencing was done on a sample of PBMCs or a T cell subset sorted from them (not recorded which). These receptors were collected from an adult woman who had mild COVID-19 (a few samples of this study predate the infection). Cell type and time point are not known.

In this sample, this clonotype turned up a few times. J is TRBJ2-7 and V is TRBV6-5; TRBD1 aligns across 7 bases. The V segment lost 5 bases and the J segment 6 bases; nucleotides outside the gene matches: 10. The germline gives CDR1 MNHEY, CDR2 SVGAGI. This CDR3 is 14 amino acids long. CDR3 sequence (DNA): TGTGCCAGCAGTACCCGACAGGGATACTCCGAGCAGTACTTC. Translation: CASSTRQGYSEQYF.

This chain joins TRBV20-1 and TRBJ2-1; no clear D gene. Germline CDR1 is DFQATT and CDR2 is SNEGSKA (reference sequence). V lost 1 base and J 6 bases, leaving 7 bases between the germline ends. The CDR3 is 12 residues long. CDR3 loop: CSARVQPNEQFF. In nucleotides, the CDR3 is TGCAGTGCTAGAGTGCAGCCCAATGAGCAGTTCTTC.

There are a few counts of this clonotype. This chain connects TRBV7-2 to TRBJ2-2; TRBD2 is a possible D gene (6 bases). Trimming removed 1 base at V and 1 base at J, with 10 bases between. The CDR3 length is 16 residues. Germline CDR1 is SGHTA and CDR2 is FQGNSA. CDR3 residues: CASSLGGTLNTGELFF. The CDR3 bases are TGTGCCAGCAGCTTAGGGGGGACTCTGAACACCGGGGAGCTGTTTTTT.

The chain carries TRBV4-2 and TRBJ2-1; 8 positions agree with TRBD2. CDR3 length: 15 amino acids. The ends lost 0 bases at V and 7 bases at J; junction bases unmatched: 5. Germline V gene sequence: CDR1 LGHNA, CDR2 YNFKEQ. CDR3 loop: CASSQETGGGNEQFF. The CDR3 DNA follows: TGTGCCAGCAGCCAAGAAACGGGAGGGGGGAATGAGCAGTTCTTC.

The rearrangement links TRBV6-1 to TRBJ2-5; 8 bases agree with TRBD2. The germline gives CDR1 MNHNS, CDR2 SASEGT. This CDR3 comprises 18 residues. V was pared by 1 base and J by 3 bases, with 13 bases of the junction left unmatched. The CDR3 nucleotides are TGTGCCAGCAGTGAAGTATCGAGCGGGGGTTTCCCTGAAGAGACCCAGTACTTC. Protein: CASSEVSSGGFPEETQYF.

This clonotype came up a few times. V and J are TRBV7-3 and TRBJ1-6, with 7 nucleotides matching TRBD1. This CDR3 contains 15 residues. The junction had 6 bases not matched to a gene; V was cut back by 0 bases and J by 10 bases. Per germline, CDR1 SGHTA and CDR2 FQGTGA. The CDR3 reads CASSLTGGEVSPLHF. The CDR3 DNA reads TGTGCCAGCAGCTTAACAGGGGGCGAAGTCTCACCCCTCCACTTT.

This clonotype has only a few counts. The chain recombines TRBV12-3 or TRBV12-4 with TRBJ1-2; perhaps TRBD1 as D (5 bases). V lost 5 bases to trimming and J lost 8 bases, with 18 bases between them. The CDR3 has 14 amino acids. The CDR3 nucleotides are TGTGCCAGCAGTCTAGGGGTACAGGTTTACGGCTACACCTTC. As protein: CASSLGVQVYGYTF.

There are a few counts of this clonotype. Because it lacks the conserved phenylalanine or tryptophan at the end, this CDR3 is likely a read error. The DNA is left out, because the CDR3 cannot be placed on it with certainty; the CDR3 is given as TCRdb lists it. The chain is built from TRBV6-6 and TRBJ1-1; TRBD1 was called by the table and not checked on the DNA. Termini included, the CDR3 measures 12 amino acids. Germline values: CDR1 MNHNY, CDR2 SVGAGI (reference sequence). The CDR3 reads CASSTGTGEQII.

The chain uses TRBV19 and TRBJ1-2, with no clear D. Trimming stripped 3 bases from V and 5 bases from J, with 10 bases between. The V gene's germline CDR1 is LNHDA and CDR2 SQIVND (reference sequence). This CDR3 has 13 amino acids. The CDR3 DNA is TGTGCCAGTAGTATGGAGGGTATTTATGGCTACACCTTC. Residues: CASSMEGIYGYTF.

This clonotype has a handful of counts. V usage is TRBV7-2 and J usage is TRBJ2-3; 11 bases are a match to TRBD1. CDR3 length: 15 residues. Germline V gene data show CDR1 as SGHTA and CDR2 as FQGNSA. Germline trimming cut 5 bases from V and 3 bases from J; bases unmatched to any gene: 4. The CDR3 DNA is TGTGCCAGCAGCCTGGACAGGGGGCCTACAGATACGCAGTATTTT. Translated: CASSLDRGPTDTQYF.